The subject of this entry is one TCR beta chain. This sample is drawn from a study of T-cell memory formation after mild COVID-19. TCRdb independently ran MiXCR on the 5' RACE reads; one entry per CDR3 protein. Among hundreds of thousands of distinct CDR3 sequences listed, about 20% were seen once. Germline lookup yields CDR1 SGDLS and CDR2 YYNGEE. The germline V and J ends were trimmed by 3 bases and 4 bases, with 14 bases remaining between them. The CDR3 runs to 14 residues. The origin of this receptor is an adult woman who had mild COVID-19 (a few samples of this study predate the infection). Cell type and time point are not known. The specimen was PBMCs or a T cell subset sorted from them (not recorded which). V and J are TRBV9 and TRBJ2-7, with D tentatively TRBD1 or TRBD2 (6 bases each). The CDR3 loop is CASSEGGSVYEQYF. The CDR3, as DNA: TGTGCCAGCAGCGAGGGGGGTAGTGTGTACGAGCAGTACTTC. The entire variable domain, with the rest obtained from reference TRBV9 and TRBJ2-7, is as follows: DSGVTQTPKHLITATGQRVTLRCSPRSGDLSVYWYQQSLDQGLQFLIQYYNGEERAKGNILERFSAQQFPDLHSELNLSSLELGDSALYFCASSEGGSVYEQYFGPGTRLTVT.